This T cell receptor (beta chain) derives from a study of shared T cell receptors in the human thymus. Method: immunoSEQ multiplex PCR; TCRdb's copy keeps in-frame clones and lacks some. This table has approximately 660,000 clones, roughly 90% appearing once. CDR3 length: 13 residues. Germline V gene sequence: CDR1 SEHNR, CDR2 FQNEAQ (reference sequence). The J segment lost 4 bases and the V segment lost 10 bases, leaving 5 bases of the junction unmatched. The sample was also reused in another study, on human thymus T cells. Per that study: Immunologically healthy infants in Finland undergoing congenital heart defect surgery were the donors. Corrective heart surgery yielded resections, and these provided the thymus tissue.

The chain links TRBV7-9 to TRBJ1-1; 11 nucleotides line up with TRBD1. Sequenced: thymocytes. This sequence was found in a boy under three years old with a congenital heart defect. CDR3 residues: CAKDRGPSTEAFF. The CDR3 DNA is TGTGCCAAGGACAGGGGGCCGAGCACTGAAGCTTTCTTT.